These T cell receptor beta chains were read from a single sample in a study of shared clonotypes between healthy human individuals. Data came from immunoSEQ multiplex PCR; TCRdb stores just in-frame clones and leaves some out. The table lists approximately 2.5 million clones, around 90% of them singletons. Specimen: naive CD4+ T cells sorted from blood. The receptor set was obtained from a man aged 18 to 30 in good health. Each CDR3 is given with its conserved first and last residue. A D gene is named only where the DNA matches it firmly. Expanded clones are given a class, and other clones once, few, many or no size at all.

TRBV7-8,TRBJ2-3,.,.,CASSFKGWLGMSTDTQYF,TGTGCCAGCAGCTTTAAGGGTTGGTTGGGTATGAGCACAGATACGCAGTATTTT
TRBV19,TRBJ2-7,.,.,CASSRGLDNYEQYF,TGTGCCAGTAGTAGGGGACTGGACAACTACGAGCAGTACTTC
TRBV27,TRBJ2-7,.,TRBD1,CASGSSGTGGREQYF,TGTGCCAGCGGATCCTCCGGGACAGGGGGCCGTGAGCAGTACTTC
TRBV7-2,TRBJ2-5,.,.,CASSFWGAETQYF,TGTGCCAGCAGCTTTTGGGGCGCCGAGACCCAGTACTTC
TRBV27,TRBJ2-1,once,TRBD1,CASSSPGKGAENEQFF,TGTGCCAGCAGTTCTCCGGGGAAGGGGGCAGAAAATGAGCAGTTCTTC
TRBV6-6,TRBJ1-5,few,TRBD1,CASSTGVSNQPQHF,TGTGCCAGCAGTACAGGGGTAAGCAATCAGCCCCAGCATTTT
TRBV5-1,TRBJ2-5,once,TRBD2,CASSLEGLAVETQYF,TGCGCCAGCAGCTTGGAGGGACTAGCGGTTGAGACCCAGTACTTC
TRBV6-6,TRBJ1-1,.,.,CASSSPRTANTEAFF,TGTGCCAGCAGTTCCCCCCGGACGGCGAACACTGAAGCTTTCTTT
TRBV2,TRBJ1-4,.,.,CASSDGATNEKLFF,TGTGCCAGCAGTGATGGAGCAACTAATGAAAAACTGTTTTTT
TRBV7-9,TRBJ2-1,.,.,CASSQTGFGEQFF,TGTGCCAGCAGCCAGACTGGTTTTGGTGAGCAGTTCTTC
TRBV30,TRBJ1-5,.,.,CAWSGLPTQPQHF,TGTGCCTGGAGTGGGTTGCCGACTCAGCCCCAGCATTTT
TRBV6-1,TRBJ1-2,.,.,CASSLLFTGNGYTF,TGTGCCAGCAGCCTATTATTTACAGGGAATGGCTACACCTTC
TRBV19,TRBJ2-3,.,.,CASSTRGSRGTDTQYF,TGTGCCAGTAGTACCCGAGGTAGCAGGGGCACAGATACGCAGTATTTT
TRBV5-1,TRBJ2-3,.,.,CASSLTVYSTDTQYF,TGCGCCAGCAGCTTGACAGTGTATAGCACAGATACGCAGTATTTT
TRBV18,TRBJ2-7,.,TRBD1,CASSSRQGVNYEQYF,TGTGCCAGCTCGTCGCGACAGGGGGTTAACTACGAGCAGTACTTC
TRBV6-4,TRBJ2-5,.,.,CASSDAGPRRLQETQYF,TGTGCCAGCAGTGACGCGGGCCCACGACGTCTCCAAGAGACCCAGTACTTC
TRBV30,TRBJ2-7,.,.,CAWSVIQEQYF,TGTGCCTGGAGTGTAATCCAGGAGCAGTACTTC
TRBV7-9,TRBJ2-7,.,TRBD2,CASSLGLAGVEQYF,TGTGCCAGCAGCTTAGGTCTAGCGGGGGTCGAGCAGTACTTC
TRBV4-3,TRBJ2-5,.,.,CASSLLVSIQETQYF,TGCGCCAGCAGCCTCTTAGTGTCAATTCAAGAGACCCAGTACTTC
TRBV7-3,TRBJ2-7,.,.,CASTTGNLSYEQYF,TGTGCCAGCACCACAGGAAACCTCTCCTACGAGCAGTACTTC
TRBV30,TRBJ2-1,.,TRBD2,CAWTPRPGLAEYNEQFF,TGTGCCTGGACCCCCAGGCCTGGACTAGCGGAGTACAATGAGCAGTTCTTC
TRBV28,TRBJ1-3,.,TRBD1,CASSSGTALSGNTIYF,TGTGCCAGCAGTTCAGGGACAGCCCTCTCTGGAAACACCATATATTTT
TRBV9,TRBJ2-7,.,.,CASSASQTRTYEQYF,TGTGCCAGCAGCGCTAGTCAGACCAGGACCTACGAGCAGTACTTC
TRBV15,TRBJ1-6,.,.,CATSSLGESSYNSPLHF,TGTGCCACCAGCAGTTTGGGGGAAAGCTCCTATAATTCACCCCTCCACTTT
TRBV7-9,TRBJ2-1,.,TRBD2,CASSFPGLAGADEQFF,TGTGCCAGCAGCTTCCCGGGACTAGCGGGAGCCGATGAGCAGTTCTTC
TRBV30,TRBJ2-3,once,TRBD2,CAWSAGSGLGDTQYF,TGTGCCTGGAGTGCTGGTAGCGGGCTTGGAGATACGCAGTATTTT
TRBV5-1,TRBJ2-5,.,.,CASSPGKTQYF,TGCGCCAGCAGCCCCGGAAAGACCCAGTACTTC
TRBV9,TRBJ1-1,.,TRBD1,CASSAQTGGNTEAFF,TGTGCCAGCAGCGCCCAGACAGGGGGGAACACTGAAGCTTTCTTT
TRBV19,TRBJ2-5,.,TRBD1,CASSGTGTAETQYF,TGTGCCAGTAGTGGCACCGGGACAGCAGAGACCCAGTACTTC
TRBV5-4,TRBJ2-1,.,TRBD2,CASTVGTSGSNEQFF,TGTGCCAGCACTGTTGGGACTAGCGGGTCGAATGAGCAGTTCTTC
TRBV6-6,TRBJ1-2,.,TRBD1,CASSTQGAEVNYGYTF,TGTGCCAGCAGTACACAGGGGGCAGAAGTAAACTATGGCTACACCTTC
TRBV5-1,TRBJ2-5,once,TRBD2,CASSLLLAGGETQYF,TGCGCCAGCAGCTTGTTACTAGCGGGAGGGGAGACCCAGTACTTC
TRBV11-2,TRBJ2-3,.,.,CASSLADEGDTQYF,TGTGCCAGCAGCTTAGCGGACGAGGGAGATACGCAGTATTTT
TRBV11-1,TRBJ2-5,.,.,CASSLGEEDPQYF,TGTGCCAGCAGCTTAGGGGAAGAGGATCCCCAGTACTTC
TRBV9,TRBJ2-2,.,TRBD2,CASSVAITSGILGELFF,TGTGCCAGCAGCGTAGCGATAACTAGCGGGATCCTAGGGGAGCTGTTTTTT
TRBV18,TRBJ2-5,once,.,CASSPSRETQYF,TGTGCCAGCTCTCCCTCGAGGGAGACCCAGTACTTC
TRBV29-1,TRBJ1-5,once,.,CSVELDSNQPQHF,TGCAGCGTTGAATTGGACAGTAATCAGCCCCAGCATTTT